The sequence of this T cell receptor beta chain was determined in a study of naive and memory T cell subsets. An equimolar mix of two oligonucleotides served as the beta constant-region primer for TRBC1 and TRBC2. Ligated cDNA was amplified by four rounds of PCR with nested alpha and beta constant-region primers and SP2. A single record per CDR3 protein comes from TCRdb applying MiXCR to the UMI-ligation and nested PCR reads. The sample lists 130,000 or so distinct CDR3 sequences; over 30% were seen once. Per germline, CDR1 MNHEY and CDR2 SMNVEV (reference sequence). V was shortened by 3 bases and J by 0 bases, with 12 bases between the two germline ends. CDR3 length: 16 residues.

The V and J genes are TRBV27 and TRBJ1-5; D unclear. The sample consisted of central memory CD4+ T cells from blood. This sequence was found in a human donor in good health. In DNA form, the CDR3 reads TGTGCCAGCAGTTTGGGAAAAGTAAATAGCAATCAGCCCCAGCATTTT. Its protein is CASSLGKVNSNQPQHF.